Listed below are T cell receptor beta chains from one sample, sequenced in a study of blood T cell repertoires in COVID-19. The repertoire was sequenced with immunoSEQ multiplex PCR; TCRdb's copy has only in-frame clones and lacks some. The table shows 200,000 to 250,000 clones, with about 90% occurring only once. The sequenced sample consisted of peripheral blood. These receptors originate from a man aged 30 to 39 with acute or convalescent COVID-19. Both conserved end residues are part of each CDR3. The order of the fields is V gene, D gene, clone size, J gene, CDR3 DNA, CDR3 protein. A D gene is named only where the DNA matches it firmly. For some rows the clone size is stated as once, few or many, or as a class when expanded; others skip it.

v_call: TRBV19
d_call: NA
clone_size: NA
j_call: TRBJ2-1
cdr3_nt: TGTGCCAGTAGTATCTGGCAGACCTACAATGAGCAGTTCTTC
cdr3_aa: CASSIWQTYNEQFF

v_call: TRBV29-1
d_call: TRBD1
clone_size: NA
j_call: TRBJ2-7
cdr3_nt: TGCAGCGTCCACGCCCCCGGGACAGGGTTGTACGAGCAGTACTTC
cdr3_aa: CSVHAPGTGLYEQYF

v_call: TRBV10-3
d_call: TRBD2
clone_size: NA
j_call: TRBJ2-7
cdr3_nt: TGTGCCATCACCTCCGAGACTAGCGGGGTCTACGAGCAGTACTTC
cdr3_aa: CAITSETSGVYEQYF

v_call: TRBV14
d_call: NA
clone_size: NA
j_call: TRBJ1-1
cdr3_nt: TGTGCCAGCAGCCAATGGCAGGGGAACACTGAAGCTTTCTTT
cdr3_aa: CASSQWQGNTEAFF

v_call: TRBV5-1
d_call: TRBD2
clone_size: once
j_call: TRBJ2-7
cdr3_nt: TGCGCCAGCAGCACTAGCGGGTCCGCCTACGAGCAGTACTTC
cdr3_aa: CASSTSGSAYEQYF

v_call: TRBV6-5
d_call: TRBD1
clone_size: once
j_call: TRBJ2-7
cdr3_nt: TGTGCCAGCAGTTGGGACAGAACCTACGAGCAGTACTTC
cdr3_aa: CASSWDRTYEQYF

v_call: TRBV5-1
d_call: NA
clone_size: NA
j_call: TRBJ1-5
cdr3_nt: TGCGCCAGCAGCTTATCGTCAGGGGATCAGCCCCAGCATTTT
cdr3_aa: CASSLSSGDQPQHF

v_call: TRBV28
d_call: NA
clone_size: once
j_call: TRBJ1-6
cdr3_nt: TGTGCCAGCAGTTTACCAAGGGGGAGCTCCTATAATTCACCCCTCCACTTT
cdr3_aa: CASSLPRGSSYNSPLHF

v_call: TRBV7-8
d_call: TRBD2
clone_size: NA
j_call: TRBJ2-5
cdr3_nt: TGTGCCAGCAGCTTAGGGCGGGGGGATGGTGAGACCCAGTACTTC
cdr3_aa: CASSLGRGDGETQYF

v_call: TRBV6-5
d_call: NA
clone_size: NA
j_call: TRBJ2-7
cdr3_nt: TGTGCCAGCAGTTACTCGACGGGGACCTACGAGCAGTACTTC
cdr3_aa: CASSYSTGTYEQYF

v_call: TRBV28
d_call: NA
clone_size: NA
j_call: TRBJ2-1
cdr3_nt: TGTGCCAGCAGTCGGGTAAATGAGCAGTTCTTC
cdr3_aa: CASSRVNEQFF

v_call: TRBV13
d_call: TRBD2
clone_size: NA
j_call: TRBJ2-3
cdr3_nt: TGTGCCAGCAGCTTAGGCCGGGCGGGGGGCCCCAGCGCAGATACGCAGTATTTT
cdr3_aa: CASSLGRAGGPSADTQYF

v_call: TRBV11-3
d_call: TRBD2
clone_size: NA
j_call: TRBJ2-3
cdr3_nt: TGTGCCAGCAGCTTAGGGGCTAGCGGGTGGACAGATACGCAGTATTTT
cdr3_aa: CASSLGASGWTDTQYF

v_call: TRBV4-2
d_call: NA
clone_size: NA
j_call: TRBJ1-6
cdr3_nt: TGTGCCAGCAGCCACCCGGGGCTGGGGGGTTCACCCCTCCACTTT
cdr3_aa: CASSHPGLGGSPLHF

v_call: TRBV5-6
d_call: NA
clone_size: few
j_call: TRBJ1-1
cdr3_nt: TGTGCCAGCAGCTTGGCGCGGCTGAACACTGAAGCTTTCTTT
cdr3_aa: CASSLARLNTEAFF

v_call: TRBV6-5
d_call: TRBD1
clone_size: NA
j_call: TRBJ1-6
cdr3_nt: TGTGCCAGCAGTAAGGGACAGCCCTATAATTCACCCCTCCACTTT
cdr3_aa: CASSKGQPYNSPLHF

v_call: TRBV2
d_call: TRBD1
clone_size: NA
j_call: TRBJ2-2
cdr3_nt: TGTGCCAGCAGTGAAGAACAGGGGGCGATCGCCGGGGAGCTGTTTTTT
cdr3_aa: CASSEEQGAIAGELFF

v_call: TRBV10-1
d_call: TRBD2
clone_size: NA
j_call: TRBJ2-2
cdr3_nt: TGCGCCAGCATGAGGGACTACAACACCGGGGAGCTGTTTTTT
cdr3_aa: CASMRDYNTGELFF

v_call: TRBV5-5
d_call: TRBD2
clone_size: NA
j_call: TRBJ2-5
cdr3_nt: TGTGCCAGCAGCACTAGCGGGGCGGAGACCCAGTACTTC
cdr3_aa: CASSTSGAETQYF

v_call: TRBV4-1
d_call: NA
clone_size: NA
j_call: TRBJ2-3
cdr3_nt: TGCGCCAGCAGCTACCTAGGGGCTGATACGCAGTATTTT
cdr3_aa: CASSYLGADTQYF

v_call: TRBV2
d_call: NA
clone_size: NA
j_call: TRBJ2-5
cdr3_nt: TGTGCCAGCAGTGAGAGGAGGTCGCAAGAGACCCAGTACTTC
cdr3_aa: CASSERRSQETQYF

v_call: TRBV20-1
d_call: TRBD1
clone_size: once
j_call: TRBJ1-5
cdr3_nt: TGCAGTGCTAGTGTGAGACAGGGGAACTTGCAGCCCCAGCATTTT
cdr3_aa: CSASVRQGNLQPQHF

v_call: TRBV16
d_call: NA
clone_size: NA
j_call: TRBJ2-6
cdr3_nt: TGTGCCAGCAGCCAGAGCATCGGGAGCTCTGGGGCCAACGTCCTGACTTTC
cdr3_aa: CASSQSIGSSGANVLTF

v_call: TRBV3-1/TRBV3-2
d_call: NA
clone_size: NA
j_call: TRBJ1-6
cdr3_nt: TGTGCCAGCAGCCAAACAACTTCACCCCTCCACTTT
cdr3_aa: CASSQTTSPLHF

v_call: TRBV5-1
d_call: TRBD2
clone_size: once
j_call: TRBJ2-1
cdr3_nt: TGCGCCAGCACGCTAGCGGGGGGCAACAATGAGCAGTTCTTC
cdr3_aa: CASTLAGGNNEQFF

v_call: TRBV27
d_call: NA
clone_size: NA
j_call: TRBJ2-7
cdr3_nt: TGTGCCAGCAGTCTTCAACCACACTCCTACGAGCAGTACTTC
cdr3_aa: CASSLQPHSYEQYF

v_call: TRBV11-2
d_call: NA
clone_size: NA
j_call: TRBJ2-5
cdr3_nt: TGTGCCAGCAGCTTGGGGGTTGGGGGGCAAGAGACCCAGTACTTC
cdr3_aa: CASSLGVGGQETQYF

v_call: TRBV5-4
d_call: NA
clone_size: NA
j_call: TRBJ1-2
cdr3_nt: TGTGCCAGCAGAGATCGGGGTGACTATGGCTACACCTTC
cdr3_aa: CASRDRGDYGYTF

v_call: TRBV29-1
d_call: TRBD2
clone_size: once
j_call: TRBJ2-3
cdr3_nt: TGCAGCGTTCATTCTAGCGGGAGTGCAGATACGCAGTATTTT
cdr3_aa: CSVHSSGSADTQYF

v_call: TRBV7-6
d_call: TRBD1
clone_size: NA
j_call: TRBJ2-4
cdr3_nt: TGTGCCAGCAGCTTAGGGGGCCGGGACAGGCAGTACTTC
cdr3_aa: CASSLGGRDRQYF

v_call: TRBV18
d_call: TRBD1
clone_size: NA
j_call: TRBJ2-5
cdr3_nt: TGTGCCAGCTCGGACAGGGGTGGAGAGACCCAGTACTTC
cdr3_aa: CASSDRGGETQYF

v_call: TRBV6-5
d_call: NA
clone_size: once
j_call: TRBJ2-7
cdr3_nt: TGTGCCAGCAACCTCTCCGGGACACCTAGAGAGCAGTACTTC
cdr3_aa: CASNLSGTPREQYF

v_call: TRBV28
d_call: TRBD2
clone_size: NA
j_call: TRBJ2-7
cdr3_nt: TGTGCCAGCAGCGGGGGGGGAGTGGGAAAGGCGCAACCCTTCCTCTACGAGCAGTACTTC
cdr3_aa: CASSGGGVGKAQPFLYEQYF

v_call: TRBV14
d_call: NA
clone_size: few
j_call: TRBJ2-2
cdr3_nt: TGTGCCAGCAGCCAAGATCGGGGTCGCGGGGAGCTGTTTTTT
cdr3_aa: CASSQDRGRGELFF

v_call: TRBV2
d_call: TRBD2
clone_size: NA
j_call: TRBJ2-1
cdr3_nt: TGTGCCAGCAGTGCAAGCGGGGCCATCAGGGATGAGCAGTTCTTC
cdr3_aa: CASSASGAIRDEQFF

v_call: TRBV5-8
d_call: NA
clone_size: NA
j_call: TRBJ1-3
cdr3_nt: TGTGCCAGCAGCTTAAGGGGTGGAAACACCATATATTTT
cdr3_aa: CASSLRGGNTIYF

v_call: TRBV18
d_call: TRBD1
clone_size: NA
j_call: TRBJ2-3
cdr3_nt: TGTGCCAGCTCTCTCCGGGGCCAGGGGGCGGAAGATACGCAGTATTTT
cdr3_aa: CASSLRGQGAEDTQYF

v_call: TRBV4-1
d_call: NA
clone_size: NA
j_call: TRBJ1-1
cdr3_nt: TGCGCCAGCAGCCTGCGTTTGAGTTATGAAGTCGGCGGCGCTTTCTTT
cdr3_aa: CASSLRLSYEVGGAFF

v_call: TRBV7-2
d_call: TRBD2
clone_size: NA
j_call: TRBJ2-1
cdr3_nt: TGTGCCAGCAGCACTAGCGGGGGTAGGTACAATGAGCAGTTCTTC
cdr3_aa: CASSTSGGRYNEQFF

v_call: TRBV9
d_call: TRBD1
clone_size: NA
j_call: TRBJ1-2
cdr3_nt: TGTGCCAGCAGCGATGGGACAGGGGAAAACGGCTACACCTTC
cdr3_aa: CASSDGTGENGYTF

v_call: TRBV7-3
d_call: TRBD2
clone_size: NA
j_call: TRBJ2-1
cdr3_nt: TGTGCCAGCAGCTTAGAGGGAGGACTAGTGGGTGAGCAGTTCTTC
cdr3_aa: CASSLEGGLVGEQFF

v_call: TRBV5-8
d_call: NA
clone_size: NA
j_call: TRBJ1-1
cdr3_nt: TGTGCCAGCATCGGTAGCGCTGAAGCTTTCTTT
cdr3_aa: CASIGSAEAFF

v_call: TRBV5-6
d_call: NA
clone_size: NA
j_call: TRBJ1-1
cdr3_nt: TGTGCCAGCAGCTTGCGGGTTAGCAGAAAAAAGAACACTGAAGCTTTCTTT
cdr3_aa: CASSLRVSRKKNTEAFF

v_call: TRBV7-2
d_call: TRBD1
clone_size: NA
j_call: TRBJ1-4
cdr3_nt: TGTGCCAGCAGCTTAGGTGGGACAGGGGGAAAACTGTTTTTT
cdr3_aa: CASSLGGTGGKLFF

v_call: TRBV10-1
d_call: NA
clone_size: few
j_call: TRBJ1-5
cdr3_nt: TGCGCCAGCAGTGATAACTATCAGCCCCAGCATTTT
cdr3_aa: CASSDNYQPQHF

v_call: TRBV5-1
d_call: NA
clone_size: NA
j_call: TRBJ1-1
cdr3_nt: TGCGCCAGCAGCTTGGGAGCTGTGAACACTGAAGCTTTCTTT
cdr3_aa: CASSLGAVNTEAFF

v_call: TRBV6-1
d_call: NA
clone_size: few
j_call: TRBJ2-1
cdr3_nt: TGTGCCAGCAGTGAATCCCCAGACAGGGAGCAGTTCTTC
cdr3_aa: CASSESPDREQFF

v_call: TRBV27
d_call: TRBD1
clone_size: NA
j_call: TRBJ1-1
cdr3_nt: TGTGCCAGCAGTTTCGGGACAGACGGTCCCTGGAACACTGAAGCTTTCTTT
cdr3_aa: CASSFGTDGPWNTEAFF

v_call: TRBV3-1/TRBV3-2
d_call: NA
clone_size: NA
j_call: TRBJ1-4
cdr3_nt: TGTGCCAGCATGCCAAGGGGGAAACGGGAAAAACTGTTTTTT
cdr3_aa: CASMPRGKREKLFF

v_call: TRBV7-3
d_call: NA
clone_size: NA
j_call: TRBJ2-1
cdr3_nt: TGTGCCAGCAAGACTCCTGGCTCCTACAATGAGCAGTTCTTC
cdr3_aa: CASKTPGSYNEQFF

v_call: TRBV12-5
d_call: TRBD1
clone_size: NA
j_call: TRBJ2-3
cdr3_nt: TGTGCTAGTGCTACGGGACAGGTAGAGGGGAGTACGCAGTATTTT
cdr3_aa: CASATGQVEGSTQYF

v_call: TRBV7-3
d_call: NA
clone_size: NA
j_call: TRBJ1-1
cdr3_nt: TGTGCCAGCAGCTTAACAGCTGGGACATTGGGTAAAGCTTTCTTT
cdr3_aa: CASSLTAGTLGKAFF

v_call: TRBV28
d_call: TRBD1
clone_size: NA
j_call: TRBJ1-2
cdr3_nt: TGTGCCAGCAGAACCGCAGGGGGCGAAAGTGGCTACACCTTC
cdr3_aa: CASRTAGGESGYTF

v_call: TRBV14
d_call: NA
clone_size: NA
j_call: TRBJ2-4
cdr3_nt: TGTGCCAGCAGCCCGCATCGGGACATTCAGTACTTC
cdr3_aa: CASSPHRDIQYF

v_call: TRBV18
d_call: TRBD2
clone_size: once
j_call: TRBJ2-1
cdr3_nt: TGTGCCAGCTCGGGAAGACTAGCGGGTGGGAATGAGCAGTTCTTC
cdr3_aa: CASSGRLAGGNEQFF

v_call: TRBV9
d_call: NA
clone_size: NA
j_call: TRBJ1-1
cdr3_nt: TGTGCCAGCAGCGTAGAACAGGGGAACACTGAAGCTTTCTTT
cdr3_aa: CASSVEQGNTEAFF

v_call: TRBV12-5
d_call: NA
clone_size: NA
j_call: TRBJ2-7
cdr3_nt: TGTGCTAGTGGTTGGGCTAGCATCTACGAGCAGTACTTC
cdr3_aa: CASGWASIYEQYF

v_call: TRBV6-5
d_call: TRBD2
clone_size: NA
j_call: TRBJ2-7
cdr3_nt: TGTGCCAGCAGAGCCGGTTTGGGGGAGGGAAAAGAGCAGTACTTC
cdr3_aa: CASRAGLGEGKEQYF

v_call: TRBV18
d_call: NA
clone_size: once
j_call: TRBJ1-1
cdr3_nt: TGTGCCAGCTCACAAACGATTAGGAACACTGAAGCTTTCTTT
cdr3_aa: CASSQTIRNTEAFF

v_call: TRBV5-4
d_call: TRBD1
clone_size: NA
j_call: TRBJ1-2
cdr3_nt: TGTGCCAGCAGCCATACAGGGGCGGACTGGGGTGGCTACACCTTC
cdr3_aa: CASSHTGADWGGYTF